One sample yielded the 21 T cell receptor beta chains listed below, sequenced in a study of CD8 T cells in ankylosing spondylitis. TCRdb re-analysed the 5' RACE reads in MiXCR, keeping a single row per CDR3 protein. This table has approximately 350,000 distinct CDR3 sequences, 20% to 25% appearing once. Material for sequencing was blood, either unsorted or a sorted T cell fraction (not recorded which). These receptors were collected from a male donor with ankylosing spondylitis or in good health (not recorded which).

V and J are TRBV29-1 and TRBJ1-2; 7 bases map to TRBD1. The CDR3 totals 15 residues. Germline V gene lookup returns CDR1 SQVTM and CDR2 ANQGSEA. After removal of 0 bases from V and 3 bases from J, the junction contained 7 bases not matched to a gene. Here the CDR3 reads CSVEDLTGEDYGYTF. In nucleotides, the CDR3 is TGCAGCGTTGAAGATCTAACAGGGGAGGACTATGGCTACACCTTC.

This clonotype was seen a handful of times. The chain couples TRBV6-5 to TRBJ2-7; TRBD2 might be the D (6 bases). V lost 2 bases, J lost 1 base, and 12 bases lay in between. The CDR3 is 15 residues long. The germline gives CDR1 MNHEY, CDR2 SVGAGI. The CDR3 DNA is TGTGCCAGCAGTTACGGGGGAGGATGGTCCTACGAGCAGTACTTC. Residues: CASSYGGGWSYEQYF.

This clonotype was picked up a small number of times. This chain's CDR3 is CASSHTDSNQPQHF. In DNA, the CDR3 is TGTGCCAGCAGCCATACAGATAGCAATCAGCCCCAGCATTTT. The chain combines TRBV3-1 with TRBJ1-5; D is uncertain. This CDR3 is 14 amino acids long. V was cut by 3 bases and J by 0 bases, with 6 bases left in between. Germline CDR1 reads LGHDT; CDR2 reads YNNKEL (reference sequence).

In this sample, this clonotype turned up a few times. The chain is built from TRBV11-2 and TRBJ2-1; D gene uncertain. Trimming removed 4 bases from V and 2 bases from J, with 6 bases in between. The CDR3 consists of 13 residues. Germline CDR1 and CDR2: SGHAT and FQNNGV. CDR3 amino acids: CASSSEPYNEQFF. The CDR3 DNA is TGTGCCAGCAGCTCCGAGCCCTACAATGAGCAGTTCTTC.

In its sample, this clonotype was seen a few times. The chain employs TRBV19 and TRBJ2-1; D unclear. Trimming left V 5 bases short and J 4 bases short, with 12 bases between. This CDR3 is built from 14 residues. The germline V gene has CDR1 LNHDA and CDR2 SQIVND (reference sequence). The CDR3 DNA sequence: TGTGCCAGTAGTTTCTCCTACGGATACAATGAGCAGTTCTTC. Amino acid sequence: CASSFSYGYNEQFF.

The chain combines TRBV12-3 or TRBV12-4 with TRBJ2-3; D may be TRBD1 (5 bases). V was trimmed by 3 bases and J by 2 bases, leaving 12 bases between them. CDR3 size: 15 residues. For the CDR3, the DNA is TGTGCCAGCAGTTTGACGGACACTTACACAGATACGCAGTATTTT. It yields the protein CASSLTDTYTDTQYF.

The chain uses TRBV10-3 and TRBJ2-1, with 7 bases fitting TRBD1. Germline lookup yields CDR1 ENHRY and CDR2 SYGVKD. The CDR3 sequence is 12 residues long. The V segment lost 6 bases and the J segment 9 bases; nucleotides outside the gene matches: 5. The CDR3 is CAISTQGTEQFF. The CDR3 nucleotides read TGTGCCATCAGCACACAGGGGACTGAGCAGTTCTTC.

The V call is TRBV11-2, the J call TRBJ2-5; 10 bases are a match to TRBD2. CDR1 and CDR2 from the germline V gene are SGHAT and FQNNGV. Trimming at V came to 3 bases and at J to 2 bases, leaving 6 bases not matched to a gene. The length of the CDR3 is 16 residues. CDR3 protein: CASSFPSGGLQETQYF. The CDR3, as DNA: TGTGCCAGCAGCTTTCCTAGCGGGGGTCTTCAAGAGACCCAGTACTTC.

The CDR3 DNA reads as TGTGCCAGCAGCAGGCCCAAACAGGTTCCCACAGATACGCAGTATTTT. Protein product: CASSRPKQVPTDTQYF. The chain links TRBV9 to TRBJ2-3, with D possibly being TRBD1 (5 bases). The CDR3 loop spans 16 amino acids. Germline V gene sequence: CDR1 SGDLS, CDR2 YYNGEE. V lost 4 bases, J lost 2 bases, and 17 bases lay in between.

This sequence joins TRBV7-8 and TRBJ2-3; TRBD2 agrees at 7 bases. J lost 6 bases, V lost 4 bases, and 7 bases had no gene match. The V gene's germline CDR1 is SGHVS and CDR2 FQNEAQ. This CDR3 is built from 14 residues. CDR3 coding DNA: TGTGCCAGCAGCTCCGGACTAGGATCGGATACGCAGTATTTT. Amino acid sequence: CASSSGLGSDTQYF.

This clonotype occurred a few times. The V call is TRBV7-9, the J call TRBJ2-2; D is uncertain. V lost 4 bases and J 8 bases, leaving 8 bases between the germline ends. This CDR3 region has 12 residues. Per the germline V gene, CDR1 is SEHNR and CDR2 is FQNEAQ (reference sequence). CDR3 sequence: CASSSFIGELFF. The CDR3 DNA reads as TGTGCCAGCAGCTCCTTCATAGGGGAGCTGTTTTTT.

This clonotype was counted a few times. V gene TRBV6-6 combines with J gene TRBJ1-4; D ambiguous. The germline gives CDR1 MNHNY, CDR2 SVGAGI (reference sequence). The CDR3 loop spans 10 amino acids. V was cut by 6 bases and J by 7 bases, with 3 bases left in between. CDR3 DNA sequence: TGTGCCAGCAGGAGTGAAAAACTGTTTTTT. Amino acid sequence: CASRSEKLFF.

The J gene is TRBJ1-1, the V gene TRBV9; TRBD1 matches 8 bases. Per the germline V gene, CDR1 is SGDLS and CDR2 is YYNGEE. V dropped 3 bases and J dropped 11; count of bases not matched to a gene: 6. The CDR3 runs to 12 residues. The CDR3 loop is CASSGSQGVAFF. The DNA for the CDR3 is TGTGCCAGCAGCGGATCACAGGGGGTGGCTTTCTTT.

In its sample, this clonotype was seen many times. The chain is built from TRBV20-1 and TRBJ2-1; D is unresolved. There are 15 residues in the CDR3. Germline V gene data show CDR1 as DFQATT and CDR2 as SNEGSKA (reference sequence). Trimming removed 0 bases at V and 2 bases at J, with 11 bases between. The CDR3, as DNA: TGCAGTGCTAGAGAAAGGCGGAAACCCTACAATGAGCAGTTCTTC. Residues: CSARERRKPYNEQFF.

V and J are TRBV3-1 and TRBJ2-1, with a weak D call TRBD2 (6 bases). CDR3 size: 15 residues. V was trimmed by 0 bases and J by 6 bases, leaving 12 bases between them. The germline V gene encodes CDR1 LGHDT and CDR2 YNNKEL (reference sequence). CDR3 amino acids: CASSQDYGGANEQFF. CDR3 coding DNA: TGTGCCAGCAGCCAAGATTACGGCGGGGCCAATGAGCAGTTCTTC.

This chain connects TRBV29-1 to TRBJ2-7, with 8 bases aligning to TRBD2. V dropped 6 bases and J dropped 0; count of bases not matched to a gene: 4. This CDR3 contains 13 residues. The germline CDR1 and CDR2 sequences are SQVTM and ANQGSEA. The CDR3 reads CSVCLAGSYEQYF. CDR3 DNA: TGCAGCGTGTGTCTAGCGGGCTCCTACGAGCAGTACTTC.

This chain links TRBV12-3 or TRBV12-4 with TRBJ2-7; D tentatively fits TRBD1 or TRBD2 (5 bases each). Trimming shortened V by 5 bases and J by 2 bases, and 10 bases separated the two germline ends. This CDR3 spans 13 amino acids. CDR3 bases: TGTGCCAGCAGTCGGGGCCCGGCCTACGAGCAGTACTTC. This gives the protein CASSRGPAYEQYF.

This chain connects TRBV27 to TRBJ2-5; D is unclear. V was pared by 6 bases and J by 4 bases, with 15 bases between. CDR3 length equals 14 residues. The germline V gene encodes CDR1 MNHEY and CDR2 SMNVEV (reference sequence). The CDR3 region has the DNA TGTGCCAGCAGCCCTAGAACGCCGCGAGAGACCCAGTACTTC. Translating it yields CASSPRTPRETQYF.

There are a few counts of this clonotype. The genes are TRBV4-1 and TRBJ1-1; D not certain. The V and J ends lost 1 base and 3 bases respectively, with 6 bases between them. Germline V gene sequence: CDR1 MGHRA, CDR2 YSYEKL. This CDR3 is built from 13 residues. The CDR3, as DNA: TGCGCCAGCAGCCAAGTATACTACACTGAAGCTTTCTTT. As protein: CASSQVYYTEAFF.

This clonotype turned up a few times. The chain couples TRBV5-5 to TRBJ2-3, with 9 bases aligning to TRBD2. The V and J ends lost 0 bases and 2 bases, in that order; junction bases with no gene match: 10. This CDR3 comprises 18 residues. Germline values: CDR1 SGHKS, CDR2 YYEKEE (reference sequence). DNA for the CDR3: TGTGCCAGCAGCTTGGCCGTCGGGACTAGCCTATTCACAGATACGCAGTATTTT. Residues: CASSLAVGTSLFTDTQYF. The whole variable domain, filled in from reference TRBV5-5 and TRBJ2-3, reads DAGVTQSPTHLIKTRGQQVTLRCSPISGHKSVSWYQQVLGQGPQFIFQYYEKEERGRGNFPDRFSARQFPNYSSELNVNALLLGDSALYLCASSLAVGTSLFTDTQYFGPGTRLTVL.

This clonotype was counted only a few times. This sequence joins TRBV5-5 and TRBJ2-7; D possibly corresponds to TRBD1 (6 bases). The germline V and J ends were trimmed by 4 bases and 1 base, with 15 bases remaining between them. Germline V gene sequence: CDR1 SGHKS, CDR2 YYEKEE (reference sequence). This CDR3 comprises 15 residues. The CDR3 DNA reads TGTGCCAGCAGCCTCCGGACAGTTACTTCCTACGAGCAGTACTTC. It encodes CASSLRTVTSYEQYF.